This T cell receptor beta chain was documented in a study of CD8+CD57+ T cells in acquired aplastic anemia. Study information: The sorted CD4+ and CD8+ cells yielded an average approximately 3 ug of DNA. Regarding the study as a whole: Controls did not differ significantly from patients in CD8+ Simpson's diversity. Sharing between patients and controls was observed for twenty-nine CD8+ CDR3 sequences.

To note about this clonotype: What it binds is not known.

The CDR3 contains 12 residues. Trimming pared 4 bases from V and 4 bases from J, leaving 5 bases between. The germline CDR1 and CDR2 sequences are MGHDK and SYGVNS. Using genomic DNA as the template, TCR beta VDJ and CDR3 profiling was carried out. Via MiXCR, TCRdb re-called the reads, giving one row per CDR3 protein. The sample consists of some 98,000 distinct CDR3 sequences, 55% to 75% of them appearing once. Sequencing involved patients with CD8+CD57+ cell expansion previously shown by flow cytometry. The rearrangement links TRBV25-1 to TRBJ1-3; the D is unclear. This TCR derives from a human donor with aplastic anemia. The source material was sorted CD4+, CD8+, or CD8+CD57+ T cells (not recorded which) from PBMCs. CDR3 region: CASSVTGNTIYF. The DNA of the CDR3 is TGTGCCAGCAGTGTGACAGGAAACACCATATATTTT. Variable domain in full (rest from reference TRBV25-1 and TRBJ1-3): EADIYQTPRYLVIGTGKKITLECSQTMGHDKMYWYQQDPGMELHLIHYSYGVNSTEKGDLSSESTVSRIRTEHFPLTLESARPSHTSQYLCASSVTGNTIYFGEGSWLTVV.